These 9 T cell receptor beta chains originate from one sample sequenced in a study of T cell repertoires in cytomegalovirus infection (dated by TCRdb to between 2018 and 2021). TCRdb lists the instrument as Illumina HiSeq 1500. Using fastp at Q25 and MiXCR, TCRdb reprocessed the public reads and kept productive beta chains. Under each unique CDR3 protein, matching rows form one entry showing the most common genes and DNA. A total of 900,000 to 950,000 distinct CDR3 sequences appear in this sample, approximately 30% of them only once. Around an eighth of the sample comes from the top ten. These receptors are not linked to any known antigen. The sample's treatment or condition label is to be understood as: in vitro stimulation with specific CMV peptide epitopes to enrich CMV-specific T cells. The starting material was cultured CD8+ T cells from PBMCs, obtained from culture after CMV antigen stimulation. The receptors stem from a human donor in good health (CMV status not recorded). Some clones in this sample may be carry-over from other donors' samples.

The sample holds one count of this clonotype. The V gene is TRBV14, the J gene TRBJ1-2; TRBD1 aligns across 8 bases. Germline values: CDR1 SGHDN, CDR2 FVKESK. V lost 0 bases and J lost 4; bases outside the gene matches: 10. This CDR3 has 17 residues. CDR3 loop: CASSQDLRQGARYGYTF. In nucleotides, the CDR3 is TGTGCCAGCAGCCAAGATCTGCGCCAGGGGGCCCGCTATGGCTACACCTTC.

The CDR3 here is CASSSGQVGYEQYV. The CDR3 nucleotides are TGTGCCAGCAGTTCCGGACAAGTGGGCTACGAGCAGTACGTC. This sequence joins TRBV6-5 and TRBJ2-7, with D possibly TRBD1 on 5 matching bases. In germline, CDR1 is MNHEY, CDR2 SVGAGI. V was shortened by 4 bases and J by 3 bases, with 13 bases between the two germline ends. The CDR3 extends over 14 amino acids.

V is TRBV15 and J is TRBJ2-1; possible D gene TRBD2, 6 bases. The CDR3 covers 17 residues. The V gene's germline CDR1 is LNHNV and CDR2 YYDKDF (reference sequence). V lost 0 bases and J lost 0, with 12 bases in between. This CDR3 is CATSREGGGSSYNEQFF. The CDR3 DNA sequence: TGTGCCACCAGCAGAGAGGGTGGGGGGAGCTCCTACAATGAGCAGTTCTTC.

The gene calls are TRBV29-1 and TRBJ2-1; possible D gene TRBD2, 6 bases. The germline gives CDR1 SQVTM, CDR2 ANQGSEA. The V end lost 5 bases, the J end lost 1 base, and 9 bases lay between the germline ends. This CDR3 is 13 amino acids long. The CDR3 nucleotides read TGCAGCGTTCTTCGGGGGTCCTACAATGAGCAGTTCTTC. It yields the protein CSVLRGSYNEQFF.

J is TRBJ1-6 and V is TRBV27; D is unclear. CDR1 MNHEY and CDR2 SMNVEV come from the germline V gene (reference sequence). Trimming stripped 3 bases from V and 10 bases from J, with 10 bases between. This CDR3 has 13 amino acids. The CDR3 is CASSFPGSSPLHF. CDR3 nucleotides: TGTGCCAGCAGTTTTCCGGGCTCATCACCCCTCCACTTT.

This clonotype appeared a few times. The chain is built from TRBV7-9 and TRBJ2-1; D not resolved. CDR1 is SEHNR, CDR2 FQNEAQ, per germline (reference sequence). The CDR3 has 14 residues. Trimming took off 7 bases at V and 4 bases at J, with 14 bases between the two ends. CDR3 protein: CASISSIAYNEQFF. The CDR3 DNA sequence: TGTGCCAGCATCTCCTCAATCGCTTACAATGAGCAGTTCTTC.

The chain links TRBV15 to TRBJ1-2; 7 bases fit TRBD1. The V gene's germline CDR1 is LNHNV and CDR2 YYDKDF (reference sequence). Unmatched junction bases numbered 8, after V lost 0 bases and J lost 4 bases. This CDR3 is built from 16 residues. In nucleotides, the CDR3 is TGTGCCACCAGCAGAGATGGGACAGAAGGGGGCTATGGCTACACCTTC. Translation gives CATSRDGTEGGYGYTF.

This clonotype came up a few times. This rearrangement joins TRBV19 to TRBJ1-1, with 9 positions matching TRBD1. Unmatched junction bases numbered 8, after V lost 5 bases and J lost 1 base. The CDR3 loop spans 16 amino acids. Germline CDR1 and CDR2: LNHDA and SQIVND (reference sequence). The CDR3 loop is CASSPDRGGTNTEAFF. CDR3 DNA sequence: TGTGCCAGTAGTCCGGACAGGGGAGGGACGAACACTGAAGCTTTCTTT.

V gene TRBV20-1 combines with J gene TRBJ2-7; no firm D call. Germline values: CDR1 DFQATT, CDR2 SNEGSKA (reference sequence). V lost 6 bases and J lost 5, with 17 bases in between. This CDR3 comprises 13 residues. The DNA of the CDR3 is TGCAGTGCGCCGGTTGGGCAGAGAGACGAGCAGTACTTC. Amino acids: CSAPVGQRDEQYF.